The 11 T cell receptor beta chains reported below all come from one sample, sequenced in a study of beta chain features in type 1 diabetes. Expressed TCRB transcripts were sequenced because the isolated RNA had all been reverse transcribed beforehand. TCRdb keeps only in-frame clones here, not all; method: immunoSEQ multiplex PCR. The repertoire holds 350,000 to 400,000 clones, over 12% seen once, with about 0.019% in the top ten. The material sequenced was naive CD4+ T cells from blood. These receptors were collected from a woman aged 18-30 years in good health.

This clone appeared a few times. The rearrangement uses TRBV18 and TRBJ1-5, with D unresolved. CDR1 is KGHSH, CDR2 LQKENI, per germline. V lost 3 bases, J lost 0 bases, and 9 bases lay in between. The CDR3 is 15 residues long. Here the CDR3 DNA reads TGTGCCAGCTCACCTCCCGGGAATAGCAATCAGCCCCAGCATTTT. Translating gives CASSPPGNSNQPQHF. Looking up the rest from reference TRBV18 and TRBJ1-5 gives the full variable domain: NAGVMQNPRHLVRRRGQEARLRCSPMKGHSHVYWYRQLPEEGLKFMVYLQKENIIDESGMPKERFSAEFPKEGPSILRIQQVVRGDSAAYFCASSPPGNSNQPQHFGDGTRLSIL.

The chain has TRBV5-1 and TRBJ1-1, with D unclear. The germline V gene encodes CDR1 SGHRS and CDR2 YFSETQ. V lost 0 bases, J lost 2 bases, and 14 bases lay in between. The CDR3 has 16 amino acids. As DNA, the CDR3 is TGCGCCAGCAGCTTGGTATCCGGCAGGCAAAACACTGAAGCTTTCTTT. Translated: CASSLVSGRQNTEAFF.

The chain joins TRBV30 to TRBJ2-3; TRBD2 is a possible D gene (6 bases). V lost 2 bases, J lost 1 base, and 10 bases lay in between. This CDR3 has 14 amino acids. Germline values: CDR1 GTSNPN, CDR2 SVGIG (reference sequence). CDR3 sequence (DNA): TGTGCCTGGAGTAGGTCTAGCGGCACAGATACGCAGTATTTT. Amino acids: CAWSRSSGTDTQYF.

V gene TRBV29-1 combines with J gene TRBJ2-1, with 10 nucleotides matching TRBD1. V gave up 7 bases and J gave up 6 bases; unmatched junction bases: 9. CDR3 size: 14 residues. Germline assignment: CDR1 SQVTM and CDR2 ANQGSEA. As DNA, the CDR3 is TGCAGCGCTCAACACCGGGACAGGGGCAATGAGCAGTTCTTC. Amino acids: CSAQHRDRGNEQFF.

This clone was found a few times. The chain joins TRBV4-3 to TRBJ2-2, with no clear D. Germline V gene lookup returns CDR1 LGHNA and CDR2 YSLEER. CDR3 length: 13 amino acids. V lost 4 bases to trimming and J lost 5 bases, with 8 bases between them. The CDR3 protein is CASSPFRTGELFF. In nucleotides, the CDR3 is TGCGCCAGCAGCCCATTTAGAACCGGGGAGCTGTTTTTT.

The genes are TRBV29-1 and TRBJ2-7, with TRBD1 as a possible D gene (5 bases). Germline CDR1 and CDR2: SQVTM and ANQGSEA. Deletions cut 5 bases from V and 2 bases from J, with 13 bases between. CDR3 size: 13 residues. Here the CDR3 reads CSVRKTAAYEQYF. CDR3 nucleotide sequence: TGCAGCGTTCGGAAGACAGCTGCCTACGAGCAGTACTTC.

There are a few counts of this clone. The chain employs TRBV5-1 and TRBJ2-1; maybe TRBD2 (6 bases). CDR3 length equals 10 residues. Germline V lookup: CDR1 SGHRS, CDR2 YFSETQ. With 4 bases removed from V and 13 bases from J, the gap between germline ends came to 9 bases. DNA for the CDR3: TGCGCCAGCAGCGGGACTCTCCAGTTCTTC. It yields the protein CASSGTLQFF.

The CDR3: CASSVEGQLTGELFF. The CDR3 DNA follows: TGTGCCAGCAGCGTAGAAGGACAGCTCACCGGGGAGCTGTTTTTT. The chain employs TRBV9 and TRBJ2-2; D is possibly TRBD1 (6 bases). V lost 0 bases, J lost 4 bases, and 10 bases lay in between. The CDR3 covers 15 residues. Germline lookup yields CDR1 SGDLS and CDR2 YYNGEE.

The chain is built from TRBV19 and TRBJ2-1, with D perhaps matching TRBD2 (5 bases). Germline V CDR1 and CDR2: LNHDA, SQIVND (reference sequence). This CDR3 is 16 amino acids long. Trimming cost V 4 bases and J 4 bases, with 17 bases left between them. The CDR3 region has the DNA TGTGCCAGTAGTACAGCGGACTCCCCTGGGTACAATGAGCAGTTCTTC. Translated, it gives CASSTADSPGYNEQFF.

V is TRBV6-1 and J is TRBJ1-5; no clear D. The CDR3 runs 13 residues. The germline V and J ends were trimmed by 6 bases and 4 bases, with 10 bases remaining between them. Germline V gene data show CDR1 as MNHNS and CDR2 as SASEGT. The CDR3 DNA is TGTGCCAGCAGCCAGGAAGGAAATCAGCCCCAGCATTTT. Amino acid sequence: CASSQEGNQPQHF.

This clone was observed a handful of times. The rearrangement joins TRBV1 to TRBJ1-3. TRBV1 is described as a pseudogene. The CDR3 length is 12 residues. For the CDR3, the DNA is TGCCTTAAGACGGAGAGTGGTCACACCATATATTTT. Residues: CLKTESGHTIYF.